One and the same sample provided the 9 T cell receptor beta chains below, sequenced in a study of blood T cells in healthy people across ages. Combining a sample-barcoded 5' primer with a J-beta primer mix, a second PCR ran for about 6 to 11 cycles. One entry per CDR3 protein results from TCRdb running MiXCR on the 5' RACE reads. The data hold about 720,000 distinct CDR3 sequences, with 20% to 25% observed a single time. Sequenced: blood. The receptors here all came from a man in his 70s in good health.

This clonotype occurred a few times. This chain connects TRBV19 to TRBJ2-1; the D call may be TRBD1 or TRBD2 (5 bases each). Germline loops: CDR1 LNHDA, CDR2 SQIVND (reference sequence). Trimming shortened V by 7 bases and J by 6 bases, and 16 bases separated the two germline ends. This CDR3 contains 14 residues. The CDR3: CASTPGRMANEQFF. CDR3 nucleotides: TGTGCCAGTACCCCGGGACGCATGGCCAATGAGCAGTTCTTC.

This rearrangement joins TRBV12-3 or TRBV12-4 to TRBJ2-3; D is possibly TRBD1 or TRBD2 (5 bases each). Trimming cost V 6 bases and J 1 base, with 11 bases left between them. The CDR3 spans 14 residues. The CDR3 sequence: CASSREGGTDTQYF. The CDR3 nucleotides read TGTGCCAGCAGCCGGGAAGGGGGCACAGATACGCAGTATTTT.

This clonotype was observed a handful of times. V and J are TRBV6-2 or TRBV6-3 and TRBJ2-7, with a weak D call TRBD1 (7 bases). The J call is in doubt because the DNA end fits TRBJ2-1 better. CDR3 size: 15 residues. In germline, CDR1 is MNHEY, CDR2 SVGEGT. CDR3 in amino acids: CASSWGLAGGNEQFF. The DNA for the CDR3 is TGTGCCAGCAGTTGGGGACTCGCAGGGGGAAATGAGCAGTTCTTC.

This clonotype was picked up a small number of times. The rearrangement joins TRBV5-1 to TRBJ2-1, with D unclear. The CDR3 sequence is 14 residues long. Germline values: CDR1 SGHRS, CDR2 YFSETQ. V was pared by 1 base and J by 5 bases, with 10 bases between. The CDR3, as DNA: TGCGCCAGCAGCTTGAAGGTGGGAAACAATGAGCAGTTCTTC. Encoded protein: CASSLKVGNNEQFF.

V usage is TRBV4-3 and J usage is TRBJ1-2; weak D call: TRBD1 (5 bases). V was pared by 0 bases and J by 4 bases, with 15 bases between. The CDR3 runs to 16 residues. Germline CDR1 reads LGHNA; CDR2 reads YSLEER. In DNA, the CDR3 is TGCGCCAGCAGCCAAGATCTTTCGGGGGTGGTCTATGGCTACACCTTC. Translated: CASSQDLSGVVYGYTF.

This clonotype came up once. The chain recombines TRBV6-1 with TRBJ2-7; TRBD2 aligns across 9 bases. This CDR3 region has 14 residues. V dropped 10 bases and J dropped 2; count of bases not matched to a gene: 9. Per germline, CDR1 MNHNS and CDR2 SASEGT. As DNA, the CDR3 is TGTGCCACACGAGGGGCTAGCGGGGCCTACGAGCAGTACTTC. Residues: CATRGASGAYEQYF.

V is TRBV6-1 and J is TRBJ2-3; no clear D gene. V was clipped by 3 bases and J by 2 bases, with 12 bases between them. CDR1 MNHNS and CDR2 SASEGT come from the germline V gene. The length of the CDR3 is 15 residues. CDR3 sequence (DNA): TGTGCCAGCAGTGACCCATTTCTCGCCACAGATACGCAGTATTTT. Protein: CASSDPFLATDTQYF.

The chain is built from TRBV3-1 and TRBJ2-3; the match to TRBD2 covers 10 bases. The CDR3 spans 15 residues. Germline V gene data show CDR1 as LGHDT and CDR2 as YNNKEL (reference sequence). The V gene end was trimmed by 7 bases and the J gene end by 0 bases; junction bases not matched to a gene: 4. The CDR3 region has the DNA TGTGCCAGCACCCAGACTAGCGGGAGCACAGATACGCAGTATTTT. Protein: CASTQTSGSTDTQYF.

CDR3 nucleotide sequence: TGTGCCACCAGTGATCCAGGGATCACTGAAGCTTTCTTT. This gives the protein CATSDPGITEAFF. The rearrangement joins TRBV24-1 to TRBJ1-1; D possibly corresponds to TRBD1 (5 bases). Trimming removed 3 bases from V and 4 bases from J, with 8 bases in between. The CDR3 runs to 13 residues. Germline V CDR1 and CDR2: KGHDR, SFDVKD.